The TCR beta chain described here comes from a study of molecular identifiers for immune sequencing clone quantification listed by TCRdb under 2018. Background for the entire study: For a replicate experiment, the RNA from either approximately 20,000 or 98,000 naive CD8 T cells was divided into five aliquots, and four of those aliquots went on to sequencing. The study was a methods study using CD8 T cells to benchmark molecular-identifier clustering-based TCR repertoire sequencing (MIDCIRS) and TCR RNA copy counting. Paper-wide results and their limitations: In CMV-specific effector cells, clones with more than 20 RNA copies accounted for over 97% of molecules, whereas in naive cells such clones accounted for under 1%. The sizes of highly expanded clones could end up underestimated when identical TCR molecules share a barcode. When barcode sub-clustering was not used, chimeric consensus sequences inflated TCR diversity, with chimeras reaching as high as 47%. Modeling gave around 3.3 recovered TCR RNA copies per cell versus about 10 by digital PCR, implying around 30% capture efficiency. The naive libraries included spiked-in Jurkat TCR RNA (around 10 copies' worth), and this RNA is not part of the donor repertoire. A single cell's worth of spiked-in Jurkat TCR RNA was reported detectable even among 850,000 to 1,000,000 naive CD8 T cells.

The sample holds many counts of this clonotype. No cognate antigen has been identified for it. The sample holds no much larger clone one base away, and base qualities are not on file. The germline V gene encodes CDR1 SGHVS and CDR2 FNYEAQ. The CDR3, from cysteine to phenylalanine, totals 15 residues. Only CDR3 DNA remains: 45 bases, in frame from the first base. V and J are trimmed by 1 base and 2 bases, and the gene matches miss 1 base of the junction. Libraries of naive CD8 T cells were generated from roughly 18,000 to 920,000 sorted cells, with 10%, 30% or 50% of the purified RNA used. Naive CD8 T cells, defined as CD8+CD4-CCR7+CD45RA+, were FACS-sorted into RLT Plus buffer on a BD FACSAria II. To test detection sensitivity, Jurkat RNA equivalent to more than 8 TCR copies was spiked into samples of roughly 18,000-1,100,000 naive CD8 T cells. Enrichment of CD8 T cells was performed with RosetteSep CD8+ T Cell Enrichment Cocktail and Ficoll-Paque, after which ACK red cell lysis was carried out.

Libraries were constructed by PCR. TCRdb lists the instrument as Illumina HiSeq 4000. Bulk TCR libraries were made following a previously described method, with the TCR primers given in Table S5. The Qiagen AllPrep DNA/RNA kit was used to purify total RNA. Before analysis, reads from multiple sequencing runs of one library were combined. The original pipeline was this. Only reads with exact TCR constant sequence were kept, trimmed to 150 nt, and grouped by their 12-nt molecular barcodes. Reads within each barcode group were sub-clustered using a 15% Levenshtein threshold, and quality-weighted consensus sequences were constructed for each RNA molecule. Non-functional sequences were removed, as were lower-count sequences one edit away from another. Based on a fit of two negative binomial distributions, barcode sub-clusters having less than 20% of the maximum read count were discarded. The public reads were quality trimmed at Q25 with fastp and then assembled into clones with MiXCR by TCRdb, keeping productive beta chains. Each entry is one CDR3 protein sequence, shown with its most common DNA and genes. The V and J calls here are based on TCRdb, not the publication. The table for this sample lists about 510,000 distinct CDR3 sequences; around a fifth of them were counted only once. Approximately 0.84% of the sample lies in the top ten.

Sequenced material: naive CD8+ T cells from blood, with Jurkat cell RNA spiked in. What this sample's cell subset or site label stands for: FACS-sorted CD8+CD4-CCR7+CD45RA+ naive T cells. The rearranged chain carries TRBV7-6 and TRBJ1-5, and 8 bases in between align with TRBD1. The source of this sequence is a human donor in good health. Some libraries in this study had Jurkat cell RNA spiked in. The nucleotides are TGTGCCAGCAGCTTAGAGGACAGGGGCAATCAGCCCCAGCATTTT. The translation is CASSLEDRGNQPQHF.